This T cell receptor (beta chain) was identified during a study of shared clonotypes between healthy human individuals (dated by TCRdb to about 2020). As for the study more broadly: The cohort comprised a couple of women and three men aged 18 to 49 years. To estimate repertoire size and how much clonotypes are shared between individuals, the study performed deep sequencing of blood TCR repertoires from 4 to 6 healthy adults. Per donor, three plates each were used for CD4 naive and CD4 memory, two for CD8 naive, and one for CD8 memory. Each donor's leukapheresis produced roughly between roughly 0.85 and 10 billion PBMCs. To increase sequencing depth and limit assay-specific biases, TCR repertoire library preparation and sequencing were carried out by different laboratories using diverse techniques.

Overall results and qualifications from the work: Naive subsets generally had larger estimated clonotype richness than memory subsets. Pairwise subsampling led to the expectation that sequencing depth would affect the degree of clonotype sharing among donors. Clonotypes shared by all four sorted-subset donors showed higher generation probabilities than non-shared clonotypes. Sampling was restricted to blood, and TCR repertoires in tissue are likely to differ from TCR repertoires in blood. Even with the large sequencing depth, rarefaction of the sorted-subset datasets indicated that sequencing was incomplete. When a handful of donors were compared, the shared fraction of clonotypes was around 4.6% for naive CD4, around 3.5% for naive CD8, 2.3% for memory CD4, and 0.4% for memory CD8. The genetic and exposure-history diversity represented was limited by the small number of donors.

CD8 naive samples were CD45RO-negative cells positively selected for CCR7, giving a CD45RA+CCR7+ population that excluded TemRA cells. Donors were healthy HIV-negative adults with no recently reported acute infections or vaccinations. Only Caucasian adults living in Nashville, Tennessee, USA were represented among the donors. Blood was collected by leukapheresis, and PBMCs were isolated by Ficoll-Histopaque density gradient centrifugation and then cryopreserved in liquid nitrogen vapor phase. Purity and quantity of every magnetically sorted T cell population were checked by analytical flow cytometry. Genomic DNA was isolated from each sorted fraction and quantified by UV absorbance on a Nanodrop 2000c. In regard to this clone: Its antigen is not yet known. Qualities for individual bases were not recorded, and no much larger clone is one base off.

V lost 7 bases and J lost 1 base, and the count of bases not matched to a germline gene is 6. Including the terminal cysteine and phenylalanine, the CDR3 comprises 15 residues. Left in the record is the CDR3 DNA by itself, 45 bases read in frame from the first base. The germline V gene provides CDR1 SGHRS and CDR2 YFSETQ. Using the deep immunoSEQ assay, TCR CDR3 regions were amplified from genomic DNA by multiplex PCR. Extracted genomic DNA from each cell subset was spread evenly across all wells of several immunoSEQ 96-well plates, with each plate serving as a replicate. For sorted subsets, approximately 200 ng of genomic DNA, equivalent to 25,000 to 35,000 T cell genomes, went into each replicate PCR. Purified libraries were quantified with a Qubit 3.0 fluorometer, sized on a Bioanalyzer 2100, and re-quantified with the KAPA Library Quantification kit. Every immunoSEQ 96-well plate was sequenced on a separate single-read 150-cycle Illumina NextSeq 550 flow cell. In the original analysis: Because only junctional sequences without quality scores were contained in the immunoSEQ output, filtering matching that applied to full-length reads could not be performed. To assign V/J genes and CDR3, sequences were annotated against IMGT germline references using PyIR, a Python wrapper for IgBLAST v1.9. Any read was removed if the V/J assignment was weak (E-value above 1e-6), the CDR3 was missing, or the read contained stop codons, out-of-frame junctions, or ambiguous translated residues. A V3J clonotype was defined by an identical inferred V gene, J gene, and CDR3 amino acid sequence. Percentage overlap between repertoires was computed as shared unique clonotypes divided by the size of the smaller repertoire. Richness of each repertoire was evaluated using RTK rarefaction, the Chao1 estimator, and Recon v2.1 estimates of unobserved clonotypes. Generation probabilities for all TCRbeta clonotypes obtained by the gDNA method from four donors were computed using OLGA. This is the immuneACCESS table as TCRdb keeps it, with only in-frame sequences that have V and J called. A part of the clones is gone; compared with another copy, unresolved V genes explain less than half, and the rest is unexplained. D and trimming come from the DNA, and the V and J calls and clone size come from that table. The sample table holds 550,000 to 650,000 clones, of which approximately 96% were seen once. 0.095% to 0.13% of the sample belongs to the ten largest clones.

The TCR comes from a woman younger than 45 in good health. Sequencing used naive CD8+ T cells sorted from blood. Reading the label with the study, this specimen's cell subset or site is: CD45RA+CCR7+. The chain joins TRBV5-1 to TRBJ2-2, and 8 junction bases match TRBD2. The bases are TGCGCCAGCGGTGAACTAGCGGAGAACACCGGGGAGCTGTTTTTT. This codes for CASGELAENTGELFF.